Each of the 7 T cell receptor beta chains below was sequenced from the same sample in a study of molecular identifiers for immune sequencing clone quantification. TCRdb recomputed calls from the PCR reads with MiXCR, one row per CDR3 protein. The sample comprises hundreds of thousands of distinct CDR3 sequences, 25% of which are singletons, and around 0.78% rests with the top ten. Sequencing was carried out using naive CD8+ T cells from blood, with Jurkat cell RNA spiked in. The subset is: FACS-sorted CD8+CD4-CCR7+CD45RA+ naive T cells. Receptor source: a human donor in good health. Some libraries in this study had Jurkat cell RNA spiked in.

Concerning this clonotype itself: Mismatch with germline at one junction end may stem from a read error. This chain links TRBV30 with TRBJ1-1; D is unclear. Per germline, CDR1 GTSNPN and CDR2 SVGIG (reference sequence). This CDR3 region has 15 residues. As DNA, the CDR3 is TGTACCTGGAGTCTCCCGGGGAGTTTGAACACTGAAGCTTTCTTT. Encoded protein: CTWSLPGSLNTEAFF.

The V and J genes are TRBV6-5 and TRBJ1-4; D remains ambiguous. The V end was cut by 8 bases, the J end by 5 bases, with 6 bases between. The CDR3 extends over 11 amino acids. Germline V lookup: CDR1 MNHEY, CDR2 SVGAGI. CDR3 bases: TGTGCCAGCGGTGAGAATGAAAAACTGTTTTTT. Protein: CASGENEKLFF.

The chain couples TRBV7-9 to TRBJ2-7; D call uncertain. Between the trimmed V and J ends, which lost 0 bases and 2 bases, there was a span of 8 bases. Germline-derived CDR1 and CDR2 are SEHNR and FQNEAQ (reference sequence). This CDR3 is 14 amino acids long. CDR3 coding DNA: TGTGCCAGCAGCTTAGCCTGGGCTCCCTACGAGCAGTACTTC. It codes for CASSLAWAPYEQYF.

On this clonotype itself: A much larger clone is a single base away; this may be a read error. V is TRBV6-1 and J is TRBJ1-4; perhaps TRBD1 as D (5 bases). Trimming cost V 2 bases and J 10 bases, with 17 bases left between them. CDR1 and CDR2 (germline): MNHNS, SASEGT. The CDR3 loop spans 15 amino acids. The CDR3 nucleotides read TGTGCCAGCAGTGAACGGGACGGATTTCTTGGAAAACTGTTTTTT. Its protein product is CASSERDGFLGKLFF.

This clonotype has ten or more counts. The rearrangement joins TRBV6-6 to TRBJ2-2; no clear D gene. This CDR3 has 11 amino acids. Trimming took 2 bases from V and 8 from J, leaving 3 bases between them. CDR1 is MNHNY and CDR2 is SVGAGI in the germline V gene (reference sequence). CDR3 nucleotides: TGTGCCAGCAGTTACGATGGGGAGCTGTTTTTT. This encodes CASSYDGELFF.

About this clonotype itself: The conserved phenylalanine or tryptophan is not found at the CDR3 terminus, so this likely reflects a read error. The chain couples TRBV19 to TRBJ2-7; 9 nucleotides align to TRBD2. In germline, CDR1 is LNHDA, CDR2 SQIVND (reference sequence). The V and J ends lost 5 bases and 5 bases, in that order; junction bases with no gene match: 4. This CDR3 contains 13 residues. This chain's CDR3 is CASSLWTSDEQYL. The DNA of the CDR3 is TGTGCCAGTAGTCTCTGGACTAGCGACGAGCAGTACCTC.

To note about this clonotype: Being one base from a much bigger clone, this may be a read error. The V and J genes are TRBV20-1 and TRBJ1-5; 8 bases are a match to TRBD1. V dropped 6 bases and J dropped 10; count of bases not matched to a gene: 14. Germline loops: CDR1 DFQATT, CDR2 SNEGSKA (reference sequence). This CDR3 is 14 amino acids long. The CDR3 sequence: CSARLPGQVEPQHF. The CDR3 nucleotides read TGCAGTGCCCGTCTCCCGGGACAGGTCGAACCCCAGCATTTT.